This record concerns one TCR beta chain sequence. The data are from a study of cytomegalovirus exposure and HLA in healthy donors. The PCR used 60 Vbeta and 13 Jbeta primers. The authors' processing: About 10 million of tens of millions of unique TCR beta chains were shared, per a later count. Sequencing was performed with immunoSEQ multiplex PCR; in TCRdb, only in-frame clones are kept and a portion is missing. V, J and clone size are those of that table, while D and trimming were read from the DNA. This sample has around 140,000 clones; around 86% occur once, and the top ten carry less than 3.5%. CDR1 and CDR2 (germline): SNHLY, FYNNEI. V was clipped by 1 base and J by 6 bases, with 13 bases between them. The CDR3 extends over 15 amino acids.

Sequencing was done on a sample of PBMCs. The receptor was derived from a woman aged 25 to 45 in good health and CMV-seronegative. The J gene is TRBJ1-5, the V gene TRBV2; D might be TRBD1 (6 bases). CDR3 loop: CASSEGRGAGQPQHF. CDR3 DNA sequence: TGTGCCAGCAGTGAAGGGCGGGGGGCTGGTCAGCCCCAGCATTTT.